Sequencing of this TCR beta chain was carried out in a study of cytomegalovirus exposure and HLA in healthy donors. V shed 4 bases, J shed 12 bases, and the junction held 2 bases outside the gene matches. This CDR3 contains 12 residues. Germline-derived CDR1 and CDR2 are SNHLY and FYNNEI. About this clone: Its antigen is unidentified.

Primers included in the PCR were 60 Vbeta and 13 Jbeta primers. Sequencing was performed with immunoSEQ multiplex PCR; in TCRdb, only in-frame clones are kept and a portion is missing. This sample's table reports more than 95,000 clones. Study-level findings and limits: An analysis was carried out later, and it reportedly showed fewer N-insertions in an Asian-associated ancestry cluster than the 666-donor mean.

V and J are TRBV2 and TRBJ2-1; 11 bases align to TRBD2. Specimen: PBMCs. The sequence was obtained from a man aged 40-49 years in good health and CMV-seronegative. The CDR3 DNA follows: TGTGCCAGCAGTGTGACTAGCGGGATGCAGTTCTTC. Translating it yields CASSVTSGMQFF.